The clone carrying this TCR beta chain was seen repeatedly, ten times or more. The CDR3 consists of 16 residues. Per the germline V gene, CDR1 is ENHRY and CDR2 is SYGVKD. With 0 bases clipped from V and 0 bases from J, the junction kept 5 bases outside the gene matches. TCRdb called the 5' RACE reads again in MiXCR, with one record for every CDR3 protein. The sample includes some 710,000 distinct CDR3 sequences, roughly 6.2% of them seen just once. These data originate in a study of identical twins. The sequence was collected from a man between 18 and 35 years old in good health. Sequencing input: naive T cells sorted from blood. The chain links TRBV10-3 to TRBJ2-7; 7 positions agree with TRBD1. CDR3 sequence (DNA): TGTGCCATCAGTGAGTCAGGCAGGGGGTCCTCCTACGAGCAGTACTTC. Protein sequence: CAISESGRGSSYEQYF.